The rows below give T cell receptor beta chains drawn from one sample of a study of PD-1 blockade in classical Hodgkin lymphoma. TCRdb keeps only in-frame clones here, not all; method: immunoSEQ multiplex PCR. In the table there are about 96,000 clones, approximately 94% of which are singletons. This specimen was peripheral blood mononuclear cells (PBMCs), taken before the fourth cycle of nivolumab. These receptors all stem from a human donor with classical Hodgkin lymphoma. Each CDR3 is given with its conserved first and last residue. Each record gives: CDR3 protein, CDR3 DNA, J gene, clone size, V gene, D gene. D genes are given only for firm matches. Expanded clones get a size class; other rows say once, few or many, or leave the size out.

CDR3 protein: CASSLLDRGPYGYTF
CDR3 DNA: TGTGCCAGCAGCTTGCTGGACAGGGGGCCTTATGGCTACACCTTC
J gene: TRBJ1-2
clone size: .
V gene: TRBV5-4
D gene: TRBD1

CDR3 protein: CASSLRTGTPYEQYF
CDR3 DNA: TGTGCCAGCAGCTTAAGGACAGGGACACCCTACGAGCAGTACTTC
J gene: TRBJ2-7
clone size: .
V gene: TRBV7-2
D gene: TRBD1

CDR3 protein: CASSSQSGGSSEAFF
CDR3 DNA: TGTGCCAGCAGCTCTCAGTCGGGGGGGTCTAGTGAAGCTTTCTTT
J gene: TRBJ1-1
clone size: .
V gene: TRBV11-2
D gene: .

CDR3 protein: CASSLVPPGRGNIQYF
CDR3 DNA: TGCGCCAGCAGCTTGGTCCCTCCCGGACGGGGGAACATTCAGTACTTC
J gene: TRBJ2-4
clone size: .
V gene: TRBV5-1
D gene: .

CDR3 protein: CASSPGSSGDHRTGELFF
CDR3 DNA: TGTGCCAGCAGCCCCGGCAGTAGCGGAGACCATCGCACCGGGGAGCTGTTTTTT
J gene: TRBJ2-2
clone size: .
V gene: TRBV13
D gene: .

CDR3 protein: CASSESRTGEQYF
CDR3 DNA: TGCGCCAGCAGTGAGTCAAGGACAGGGGAGCAGTACTTC
J gene: TRBJ2-4
clone size: .
V gene: TRBV10-2
D gene: TRBD1

CDR3 protein: CATSRDMGQAGGEQYF
CDR3 DNA: TGTGCCACCAGCAGAGATATGGGACAGGCCGGAGGCGAGCAGTACTTC
J gene: TRBJ2-7
clone size: .
V gene: TRBV15
D gene: TRBD1

CDR3 protein: CASRLREGGQPQHF
CDR3 DNA: TGTGCCAGCAGGCTCAGGGAGGGGGGTCAGCCCCAGCATTTT
J gene: TRBJ1-5
clone size: .
V gene: TRBV2
D gene: .

CDR3 protein: CASIDPSENTEAFF
CDR3 DNA: TGTGCCAGCATTGACCCGTCGGAGAACACTGAAGCTTTCTTT
J gene: TRBJ1-1
clone size: .
V gene: TRBV6-6
D gene: .

CDR3 protein: CAWSSTGKYTEAFF
CDR3 DNA: TGTGCCTGGAGTTCTACAGGGAAATACACTGAAGCTTTCTTT
J gene: TRBJ1-1
clone size: .
V gene: TRBV30
D gene: .

CDR3 protein: CASSHSLARAGEQYF
CDR3 DNA: TGTGCCAGCAGTCACTCCTTAGCCAGGGCCGGCGAGCAGTACTTC
J gene: TRBJ2-7
clone size: .
V gene: TRBV28
D gene: .

CDR3 protein: CASSHNSRAGELFF
CDR3 DNA: TGTGCCAGCAGTCATAATTCACGTGCCGGGGAGCTGTTTTTT
J gene: TRBJ2-2
clone size: .
V gene: TRBV27
D gene: .

CDR3 protein: CASSLAGERNEQFF
CDR3 DNA: TGTGCCAGTAGCCTAGCGGGAGAACGCAATGAGCAGTTCTTC
J gene: TRBJ2-1
clone size: .
V gene: TRBV19
D gene: TRBD2

CDR3 protein: CAWSLWEDEQYF
CDR3 DNA: TGTGCCTGGAGCCTTTGGGAGGACGAGCAGTACTTC
J gene: TRBJ2-7
clone size: .
V gene: TRBV30
D gene: .

CDR3 protein: CAIRAGLAANTGELFF
CDR3 DNA: TGTGCCATCAGAGCGGGACTAGCGGCGAACACCGGGGAGCTGTTTTTT
J gene: TRBJ2-2
clone size: .
V gene: TRBV10-3
D gene: TRBD2

CDR3 protein: CASSLAPRTGNSGNTIYF
CDR3 DNA: TGTGCCAGCAGCTTAGCGCCCAGGACAGGGAACTCTGGAAACACCATATATTTT
J gene: TRBJ1-3
clone size: .
V gene: TRBV7-9
D gene: TRBD1

CDR3 protein: CASSLGQGENTEAFF
CDR3 DNA: TGCGCCAGCAGCTTGGGACAGGGCGAGAACACTGAAGCTTTCTTT
J gene: TRBJ1-1
clone size: .
V gene: TRBV5-1
D gene: TRBD1

CDR3 protein: CAWSVPGSQGRLSQHF
CDR3 DNA: TGTGCCTGGAGTGTCCCCGGGTCTCAGGGCCGTTTGTCCCAGCATTTT
J gene: TRBJ1-5
clone size: .
V gene: TRBV30
D gene: .

CDR3 protein: CASSVEGAGLSYEQYF
CDR3 DNA: TGTGCCAGCAGCGTAGAAGGTGCAGGTCTCTCCTACGAGCAGTACTTC
J gene: TRBJ2-7
clone size: .
V gene: TRBV9
D gene: .

CDR3 protein: CASSIGYSYEQYF
CDR3 DNA: TGTGCCAGTAGTATCGGATACTCCTACGAGCAGTACTTC
J gene: TRBJ2-7
clone size: .
V gene: TRBV19
D gene: .

CDR3 protein: CASSIQGRASEKLFF
CDR3 DNA: TGTGCCAGCAGCATACAGGGTCGGGCGAGTGAAAAACTGTTTTTT
J gene: TRBJ1-4
clone size: .
V gene: TRBV9
D gene: .

CDR3 protein: CASSTIQPQHF
CDR3 DNA: TGTGCCAGCAGCACCATCCAGCCCCAGCATTTT
J gene: TRBJ1-5
clone size: .
V gene: TRBV6-1
D gene: .

CDR3 protein: CATSRVPVDRGKDEQYF
CDR3 DNA: TGTGCCACCAGCAGAGTCCCCGTGGACAGGGGAAAGGATGAGCAGTACTTC
J gene: TRBJ2-7
clone size: .
V gene: TRBV15
D gene: TRBD1

CDR3 protein: CASSSWDRETEAFF
CDR3 DNA: TGTGCCAGCAGCTCCTGGGACAGGGAGACTGAAGCTTTCTTT
J gene: TRBJ1-1
clone size: once
V gene: TRBV7-9
D gene: TRBD1

CDR3 protein: CASSLELWGRAVEQFF
CDR3 DNA: TGTGCCAGCAGCTTGGAATTATGGGGGAGGGCAGTCGAGCAGTTCTTC
J gene: TRBJ2-1
clone size: .
V gene: TRBV5-6
D gene: TRBD2

CDR3 protein: CASSAGNRGLTGELFF
CDR3 DNA: TGTGCCAGCTCAGCAGGGAACAGGGGCCTCACCGGGGAGCTGTTTTTT
J gene: TRBJ2-2
clone size: .
V gene: TRBV18
D gene: TRBD1

CDR3 protein: CASSESLGTYEQYF
CDR3 DNA: TGTGCCAGCAGTGAATCCTTGGGGACCTACGAGCAGTACTTC
J gene: TRBJ2-7
clone size: once
V gene: TRBV25-1
D gene: .

CDR3 protein: CASSPGPGANYEQYF
CDR3 DNA: TGTGCCAGCTCACCAGGACCGGGGGCGAACTACGAGCAGTACTTC
J gene: TRBJ2-7
clone size: .
V gene: TRBV18
D gene: .